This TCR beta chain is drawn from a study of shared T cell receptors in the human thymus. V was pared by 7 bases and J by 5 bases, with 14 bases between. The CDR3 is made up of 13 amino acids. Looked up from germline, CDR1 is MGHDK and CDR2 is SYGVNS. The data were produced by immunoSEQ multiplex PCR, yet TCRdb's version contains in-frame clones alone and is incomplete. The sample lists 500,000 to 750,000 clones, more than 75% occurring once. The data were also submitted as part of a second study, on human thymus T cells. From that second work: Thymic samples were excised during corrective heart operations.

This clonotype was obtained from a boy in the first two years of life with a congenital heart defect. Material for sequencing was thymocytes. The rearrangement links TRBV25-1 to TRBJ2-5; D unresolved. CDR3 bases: TGTGCCAGCACTCCTAGTGGAAGTGAGACCCAGTACTTC. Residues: CASTPSGSETQYF.